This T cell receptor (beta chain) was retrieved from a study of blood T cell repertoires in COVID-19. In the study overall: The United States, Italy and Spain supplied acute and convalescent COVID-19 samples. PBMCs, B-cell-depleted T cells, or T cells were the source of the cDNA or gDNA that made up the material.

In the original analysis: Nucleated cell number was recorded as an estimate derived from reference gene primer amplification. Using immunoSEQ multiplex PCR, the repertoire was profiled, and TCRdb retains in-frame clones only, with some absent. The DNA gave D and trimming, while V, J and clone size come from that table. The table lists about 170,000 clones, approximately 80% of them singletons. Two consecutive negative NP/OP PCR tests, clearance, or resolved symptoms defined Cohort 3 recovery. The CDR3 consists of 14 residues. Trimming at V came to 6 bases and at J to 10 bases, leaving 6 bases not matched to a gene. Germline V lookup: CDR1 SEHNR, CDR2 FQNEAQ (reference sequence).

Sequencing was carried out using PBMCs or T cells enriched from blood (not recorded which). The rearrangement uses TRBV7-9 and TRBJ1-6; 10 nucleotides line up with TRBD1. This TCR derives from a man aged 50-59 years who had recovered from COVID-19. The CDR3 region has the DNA TGTGCCAGCAGTTCCGGACAGGGGGGATCACCCCTCCACTTT. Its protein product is CASSSGQGGSPLHF.